These 8 T cell receptor beta chains share one sample of origin, sequenced in a study of memory B cells and T cells in multiple sclerosis. Separate sequencing covered autoproliferating (CFSE-dim) and non-proliferating (CFSE-high) T cells from stimulus-free culture. Pooled replicate wells came from some 50 million CFSE-labeled PBMCs cultured approximately seven days without stimulus. Measured with immunoSEQ multiplex PCR; TCRdb has only the in-frame clones, and not every one. Of tens of thousands of clones in the sample, approximately 85% were seen once. Their antigen targets remain unknown. The sequenced sample consisted of PBMCs from blood kept in culture. These receptors all come from a human donor with multiple sclerosis.

The genes are TRBV18 and TRBJ1-1; D is perhaps TRBD1 (6 bases). CDR3 size: 13 residues. Germline CDR1 reads KGHSH; CDR2 reads LQKENI. The V and J ends lost 4 bases and 1 base respectively, with 7 bases between them. The CDR3 bases are TGTGCCAGCTCACAGACAGGGAACACTGAAGCTTTCTTT. This sequence encodes CASSQTGNTEAFF.

The chain recombines TRBV9 with TRBJ1-1; TRBD1 aligns across 10 bases. Germline V gene sequence: CDR1 SGDLS, CDR2 YYNGEE. The CDR3 covers 15 residues. V trimming: 0 bases; J trimming: 8 bases; junction bases outside the gene matches: 7. CDR3 nucleotides: TGTGCCAGCAGCGTAGGAGGGACAGGGGAGCGCGAAGCTTTCTTT. Encoded protein: CASSVGGTGEREAFF.

The chain combines TRBV10-3 with TRBJ2-4, with D tentatively TRBD2 (6 bases). With 2 bases removed from V and 7 bases from J, the gap between germline ends came to 6 bases. This CDR3 comprises 12 residues. Germline CDR1 is ENHRY and CDR2 is SYGVKD. The CDR3 protein is CAISEGGNIQYF. The CDR3 coding sequence is TGTGCCATCAGTGAGGGAGGGAACATTCAGTACTTC.

In its sample, this clone was seen a few times. This chain joins TRBV18 and TRBJ2-1; 8 nucleotides match TRBD2. CDR1 and CDR2 from the germline V gene are KGHSH and LQKENI. The CDR3 contains 14 residues. The V gene end was trimmed by 5 bases and the J gene end by 5 bases; junction bases not matched to a gene: 5. Here the CDR3 DNA reads TGTGCCAGCTCATTCCTAGCGGGCAACAATGAGCAGTTCTTC. This sequence encodes CASSFLAGNNEQFF.

V gene TRBV2 combines with J gene TRBJ1-2; D perhaps matches TRBD1 (5 bases). The V gene's germline CDR1 is SNHLY and CDR2 FYNNEI. V lost 6 bases, J lost 4 bases, and 21 bases lay in between. This CDR3 contains 16 residues. CDR3 residues: CASSLKRGGLSYGYTF. The CDR3 region has the DNA TGTGCCAGCAGCTTAAAGCGGGGGGGATTGTCCTATGGCTACACCTTC.

The chain joins TRBV7-9 to TRBJ1-1, with unresolved D. The CDR3 length is 14 residues. Germline values: CDR1 SEHNR, CDR2 FQNEAQ (reference sequence). Trimming cost V 2 bases and J 5 bases, with 12 bases left between them. The CDR3, as DNA: TGTGCCAGCAGCTTATCACAGAGTGCGACTGAAGCTTTCTTT. It translates to CASSLSQSATEAFF.

This chain links TRBV28 with TRBJ1-5, with D possibly TRBD1 on 6 matching bases. CDR1 MDHEN and CDR2 SYDVKM come from the germline V gene. V dropped 6 bases and J dropped 0 bases, with 21 bases sitting between them. This CDR3 has 18 residues. CDR3 amino acids: CASSKKDSGVYSNQPQHF. The CDR3 nucleotides are TGTGCCAGCAGCAAAAAGGACAGCGGGGTTTATAGCAATCAGCCCCAGCATTTT.

This chain connects TRBV18 to TRBJ1-1; D might be TRBD1 (5 bases). The CDR3 length is 16 residues. Germline V gives CDR1 KGHSH, CDR2 LQKENI. Trimming took off 4 bases at V and 1 base at J, with 16 bases between the two ends. In nucleotides, the CDR3 is TGTGCCAGCTCACACGACAGTATCGCAGGGAACACTGAAGCTTTCTTT. Its protein is CASSHDSIAGNTEAFF.